This T cell receptor (beta chain) emerged from a study of shared clonotypes between healthy human individuals. General study results and limits: The researchers took only blood, and tissue repertoires probably look different.

Only CD45RO-negative cells positively selected for CCR7 counted as naive CD8 cells, so terminally differentiated effector memory CD45RA+ cells were excluded. The study drew all its donors from Caucasian adults living in Nashville, Tennessee. Germline values: CDR1 MNHEY, CDR2 SMNVEV (reference sequence). Trimming left V 7 bases short and J 2 bases short, with 15 bases between. The CDR3 totals 16 residues. To note about this clone: The antigen is undetermined.

Method: immunoSEQ multiplex PCR; TCRdb's copy keeps in-frame clones and lacks some. This table holds 700,000 to 950,000 clones, about 96% found once. J is TRBJ2-6 and V is TRBV27; perhaps D is TRBD1 or TRBD2 (5 bases each). The clonotype originates from a man aged 25 to 45 in good health. Sequencing input: naive CD8+ T cells sorted from blood. CDR3 sequence (DNA): TGTGCCAGCAATAACCCCGGGACCACTGGGGCCAACGTCCTGACTTTC. It codes for CASNNPGTTGANVLTF.